These 9 T cell receptor beta chains share one sample of origin, sequenced in a study of blood T cell repertoires in COVID-19. TCRdb's table, derived via immunoSEQ multiplex PCR, lists solely in-frame clones and lacks some. The table lists roughly 30,000 clones, 85% to 90% of them singletons. Source material: peripheral blood. Every receptor here comes from a human donor in a cohort sampled during active COVID-19.

The V call is TRBV2, the J call TRBJ2-1; no clear D gene. Germline CDR1 reads SNHLY; CDR2 reads FYNNEI. V lost 2 bases and J 6 bases, leaving 8 bases between the germline ends. The CDR3 extends over 13 amino acids. Here the CDR3 DNA reads TGTGCCAGCAGTGAAAGTGAACTCAATGAGCAGTTCTTC. It codes for CASSESELNEQFF.

This chain joins TRBV11-2 and TRBJ2-5; 9 bases map to TRBD1. The CDR3 covers 15 residues. CDR1 is SGHAT and CDR2 is FQNNGV in the germline V gene. J was trimmed by 4 bases and V by 5 bases; bases with no gene match: 8. The CDR3 region is CASSPGDRDSETQYF. The CDR3 coding sequence is TGTGCCAGCAGCCCGGGGGACAGGGACTCAGAGACCCAGTACTTC.

The V call is TRBV11-3, the J call TRBJ2-3; 12 positions agree with TRBD2. V lost 5 bases to trimming and J lost 1 base; unmatched junction nucleotides: 7. Germline V lookup: CDR1 SGHNT, CDR2 YENEEA. The CDR3 consists of 17 residues. In nucleotides, the CDR3 is TGTGCCAGCAGCGCCCGGACTAGCGGGGACGGCACAGATACGCAGTATTTT. Its protein product is CASSARTSGDGTDTQYF. The complete variable domain, with remaining parts taken from reference TRBV11-3 and TRBJ2-3, reads EAGVVQSPRYKIIEKKQPVAFWCNPISGHNTLYWYLQNLGQGPELLIRYENEEAVDDSQLPKDRFSAERLKGVDSTLKIQPAELGDSAVYLCASSARTSGDGTDTQYFGPGTRLTVL.

This clone was found once. The chain combines TRBV10-1 with TRBJ2-3, with D perhaps TRBD2 (6 bases). Germline CDR1 reads WNHNN; CDR2 reads SYGVQD (reference sequence). The V end was cut by 5 bases, the J end by 2 bases, with 11 bases between. This CDR3 is 14 amino acids long. The CDR3 here is CASSKGLLTDTQYF. DNA for the CDR3: TGCGCCAGCAGTAAGGGACTTCTCACAGATACGCAGTATTTT.

The CDR3 sequence is CASSPRGEDEKLFF. The CDR3 DNA is TGTGCCAGTAGTCCTCGGGGGGAGGATGAAAAACTGTTTTTT. This chain links TRBV19 with TRBJ1-4; D may be TRBD1 (5 bases). Germline CDR1 is LNHDA and CDR2 is SQIVND (reference sequence). V lost 5 bases, J lost 6 bases, and 13 bases lay in between. The CDR3 is 14 residues long.

The chain recombines TRBV10-3 with TRBJ2-1; 16 bases fit TRBD2. The CDR3 has 15 residues. The trim removed 8 bases at V and 6 bases at J, leaving 4 bases unmatched. The germline CDR1 and CDR2 sequences are ENHRY and SYGVKD. CDR3 sequence reads: CAIAGLAGGINEQFF. The CDR3 coding sequence is TGTGCCATCGCGGGACTAGCGGGGGGGATCAATGAGCAGTTCTTC.

The chain links TRBV18 to TRBJ2-2; 7 bases align to TRBD1. Germline V gene data show CDR1 as KGHSH and CDR2 as LQKENI. With V trimmed by 2 bases and J by 4 bases, 7 bases remained unmatched. The CDR3 runs to 16 residues. The CDR3 nucleotides read TGTGCCAGCTCACCAAACAGGGGTAGAAGCACCGGGGAGCTGTTTTTT. This codes for CASSPNRGRSTGELFF.

CDR3 nucleotides: TGTGCCATCAGTGATGGACAGGGCCGTCTAGAGACCCAGTACTTC. Protein product: CAISDGQGRLETQYF. V is TRBV10-3 and J is TRBJ2-5; 8 nucleotides align to TRBD1. The CDR3 covers 15 residues. With 3 bases clipped from V and 4 bases from J, the junction kept 7 bases outside the gene matches. The germline CDR1 and CDR2 sequences are ENHRY and SYGVKD.

V is TRBV11-1 and J is TRBJ2-7, with 8 bases lining up with TRBD1. CDR3 length: 16 amino acids. CDR1 and CDR2 from the germline V gene are SGHAT and FQDESV (reference sequence). V trimming: 4 bases; J trimming: 1 base; junction bases outside the gene matches: 9. The CDR3 sequence: CASSSSEDRVSYEQYF. The DNA for the CDR3 is TGTGCCAGCAGCTCGTCCGAGGACAGGGTATCCTACGAGCAGTACTTC.